This T cell receptor (beta chain) originates from a study of blood T cell repertoires in COVID-19. As for the study in general: PBMCs, B-cell-depleted T cells, or T cells provided the cDNA or gDNA that made up the material.

Data came from immunoSEQ multiplex PCR; TCRdb stores just in-frame clones and leaves some out. Here the sample spans over 150,000 clones, approximately 80% being singletons. The CDR3 runs to 14 residues. Looked up from germline, CDR1 is MNHNS and CDR2 is SASEGT. Trimming took 1 base from V and 4 from J, leaving 10 bases between them. This chain joins TRBV6-1 and TRBJ1-2, with TRBD1 as a possible D gene (5 bases). Sequenced input: peripheral blood. This sequence was found in a woman between 45 and 65 years old with acute or convalescent COVID-19. CDR3 loop: CASSEGGERYGYTF. The CDR3 DNA follows: TGTGCCAGCAGTGAAGGGGGCGAGCGCTATGGCTACACCTTC.